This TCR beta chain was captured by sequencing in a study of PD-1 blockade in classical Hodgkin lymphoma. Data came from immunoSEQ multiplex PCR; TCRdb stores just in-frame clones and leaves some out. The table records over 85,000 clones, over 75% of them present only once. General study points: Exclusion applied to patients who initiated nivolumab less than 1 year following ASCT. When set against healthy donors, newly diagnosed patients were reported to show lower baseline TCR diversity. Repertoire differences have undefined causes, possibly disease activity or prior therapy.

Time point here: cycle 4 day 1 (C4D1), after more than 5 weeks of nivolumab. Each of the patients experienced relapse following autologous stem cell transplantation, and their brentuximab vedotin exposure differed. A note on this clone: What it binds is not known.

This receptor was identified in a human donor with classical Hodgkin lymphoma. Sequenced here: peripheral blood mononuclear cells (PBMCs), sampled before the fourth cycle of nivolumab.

The CDR3 DNA reads as TGCGCCAGCAGCTTTGGGGGACAGTCACCCTACGAGCAGTACTTC. Encoded protein: CASSFGGQSPYEQYF. The V call is TRBV5-1, the J call TRBJ2-5, with TRBD1 matching 7 bases. The J call could be wrong; TRBJ2-7 is a better fit for the DNA end. Looked up from germline, CDR1 is SGHRS and CDR2 is YFSETQ. The CDR3 totals 15 residues.